The subject of this entry is one T cell receptor (beta chain). This sample was taken from a study of sequential checkpoint blockade in melanoma. Study background: Arm A got nivolumab then ipilimumab; arm B the reverse, 1:1.

V lost 8 bases to trimming and J lost 5 bases; unmatched junction nucleotides: 7. The CDR3 sequence is 13 residues long. In germline, CDR1 is SGDLS, CDR2 YYNGEE. The treatment was: randomized to nivolumab then ipilimumab (arm A) or the reverse (arm B). DNA-damaging chemotherapy had not been given to any patient beforehand. PBMC sorting kept live CD3+CD8+ cells without CD19 or CD56. Produced via immunoSEQ multiplex PCR; TCRdb's table is partial and in-frame only. The data contain around 13,000 clones, about three quarters of them singletons. This receptor was identified in a human donor with melanoma. The V and J genes are TRBV9 and TRBJ1-2, with 9 bases lining up with TRBD1. The specimen was CD8+ T cells sorted from blood (inferred from file names), collected from a patient given nivolumab and ipilimumab in sequence. In nucleotides, the CDR3 is TGTGCCAGTGCGGGACAGGGTTTTTATGGCTACACCTTC. It codes for CASAGQGFYGYTF.